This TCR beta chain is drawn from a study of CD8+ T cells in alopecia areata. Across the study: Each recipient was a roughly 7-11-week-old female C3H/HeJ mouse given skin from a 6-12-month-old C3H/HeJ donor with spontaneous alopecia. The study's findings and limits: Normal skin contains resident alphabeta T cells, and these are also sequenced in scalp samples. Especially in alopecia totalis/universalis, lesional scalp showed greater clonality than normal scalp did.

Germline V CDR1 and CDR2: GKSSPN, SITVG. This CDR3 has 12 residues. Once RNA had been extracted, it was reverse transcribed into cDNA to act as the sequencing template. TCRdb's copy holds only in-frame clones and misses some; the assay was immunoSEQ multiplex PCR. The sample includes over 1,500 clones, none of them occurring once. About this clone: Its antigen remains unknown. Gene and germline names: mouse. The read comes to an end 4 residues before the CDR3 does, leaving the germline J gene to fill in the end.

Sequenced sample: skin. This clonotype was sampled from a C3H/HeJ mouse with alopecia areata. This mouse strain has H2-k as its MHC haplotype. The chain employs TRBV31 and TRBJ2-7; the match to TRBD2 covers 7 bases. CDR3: CAWSWGVYEQYF. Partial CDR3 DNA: TGTGCCTGGAGTTGGGGGGTGTAT.